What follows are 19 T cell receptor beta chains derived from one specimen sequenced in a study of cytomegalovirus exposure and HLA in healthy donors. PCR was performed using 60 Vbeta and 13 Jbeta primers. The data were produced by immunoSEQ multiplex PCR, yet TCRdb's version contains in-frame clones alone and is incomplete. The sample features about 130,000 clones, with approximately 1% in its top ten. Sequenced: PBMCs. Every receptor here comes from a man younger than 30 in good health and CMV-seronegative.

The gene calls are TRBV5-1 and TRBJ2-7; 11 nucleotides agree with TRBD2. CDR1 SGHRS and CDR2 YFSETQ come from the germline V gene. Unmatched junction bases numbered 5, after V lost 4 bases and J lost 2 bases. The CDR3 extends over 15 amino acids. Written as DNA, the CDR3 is TGCGCCAGCAGCCCGGGACTAGCGGTAACCTACGAGCAGTACTTC. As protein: CASSPGLAVTYEQYF.

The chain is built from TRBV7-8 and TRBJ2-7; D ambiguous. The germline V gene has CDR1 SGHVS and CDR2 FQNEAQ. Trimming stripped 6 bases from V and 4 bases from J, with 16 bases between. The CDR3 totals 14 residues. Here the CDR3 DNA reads TGTGCCAGCAGGTGGCGGCCGGATACTTACGAGCAGTACTTC. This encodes CASRWRPDTYEQYF. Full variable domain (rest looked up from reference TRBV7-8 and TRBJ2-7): GAGVSQSPRYKVAKRGQDVALRCDPISGHVSLFWYQQALGQGPEFLTYFQNEAQLDKSGLPSDRFFAERPEGSVSTLKIQRTQQEDSAVYLCASRWRPDTYEQYFGPGTRLTVT.

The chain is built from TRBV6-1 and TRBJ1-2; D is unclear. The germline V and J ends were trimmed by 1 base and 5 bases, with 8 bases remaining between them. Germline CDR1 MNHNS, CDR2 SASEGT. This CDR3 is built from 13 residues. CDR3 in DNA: TGTGCCAGCAGTGAAGAGCCCCTTTATGGCTACACCTTC. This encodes CASSEEPLYGYTF.

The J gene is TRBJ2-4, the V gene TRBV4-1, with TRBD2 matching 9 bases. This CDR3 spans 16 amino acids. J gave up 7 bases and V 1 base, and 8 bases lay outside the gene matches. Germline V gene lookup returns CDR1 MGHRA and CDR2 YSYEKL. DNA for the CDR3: TGCGCCAGCAGCCAAGCCGGACTAGCGATTGTGAACATTCAGTACTTC. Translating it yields CASSQAGLAIVNIQYF.

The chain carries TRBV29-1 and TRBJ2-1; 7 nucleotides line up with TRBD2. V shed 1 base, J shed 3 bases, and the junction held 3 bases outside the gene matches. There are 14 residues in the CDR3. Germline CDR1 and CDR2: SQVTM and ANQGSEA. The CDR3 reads CSVEGLAVYNEQFF. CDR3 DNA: TGCAGCGTTGAAGGGCTAGCGGTCTACAATGAGCAGTTCTTC.

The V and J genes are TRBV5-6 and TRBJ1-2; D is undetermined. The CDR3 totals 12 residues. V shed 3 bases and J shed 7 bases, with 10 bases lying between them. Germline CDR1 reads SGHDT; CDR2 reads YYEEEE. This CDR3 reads CASSSGSVGYTF. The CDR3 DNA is TGTGCCAGCAGCTCCGGGTCGGTTGGCTACACCTTC.

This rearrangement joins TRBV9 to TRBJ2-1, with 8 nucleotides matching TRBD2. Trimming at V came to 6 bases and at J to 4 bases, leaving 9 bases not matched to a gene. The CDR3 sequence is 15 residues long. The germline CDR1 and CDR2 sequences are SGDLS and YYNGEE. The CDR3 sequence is CASTRAGDLYNEQFF. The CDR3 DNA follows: TGTGCCAGCACCCGAGCGGGAGACCTATACAATGAGCAGTTCTTC. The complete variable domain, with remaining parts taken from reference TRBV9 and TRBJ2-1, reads DSGVTQTPKHLITATGQRVTLRCSPRSGDLSVYWYQQSLDQGLQFLIQYYNGEERAKGNILERFSAQQFPDLHSELNLSSLELGDSALYFCASTRAGDLYNEQFFGPGTRLTVL.

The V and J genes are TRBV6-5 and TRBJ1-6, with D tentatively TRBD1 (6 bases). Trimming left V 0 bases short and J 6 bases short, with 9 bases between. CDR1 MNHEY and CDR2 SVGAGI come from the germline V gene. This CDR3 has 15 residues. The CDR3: CASSYSGQTNSPLHF. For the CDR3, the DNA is TGTGCCAGCAGTTACTCGGGACAAACTAATTCACCCCTCCACTTT.

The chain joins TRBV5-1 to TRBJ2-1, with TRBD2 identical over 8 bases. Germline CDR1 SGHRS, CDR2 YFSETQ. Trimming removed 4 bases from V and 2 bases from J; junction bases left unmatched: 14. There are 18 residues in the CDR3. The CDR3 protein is CASSMAGGGLEAYNEQFF. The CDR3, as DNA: TGCGCCAGCAGCATGGCGGGGGGAGGGTTAGAGGCCTACAATGAGCAGTTCTTC. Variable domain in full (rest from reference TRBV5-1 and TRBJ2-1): KAGVTQTPRYLIKTRGQQVTLSCSPISGHRSVSWYQQTPGQGLQFLFEYFSETQRNKGNFPGRFSGRQFSNSRSEMNVSTLELGDSALYLCASSMAGGGLEAYNEQFFGPGTRLTVL.

CDR3 sequence reads: CAWSVPLAGSYNEQFF. CDR3 nucleotides: TGTGCCTGGAGTGTACCGCTAGCGGGTTCCTACAATGAGCAGTTCTTC. The chain joins TRBV30 to TRBJ2-1; TRBD2 matches 8 bases. V dropped 0 bases and J dropped 1; count of bases not matched to a gene: 5. The CDR3 covers 16 residues. CDR1 is GTSNPN and CDR2 is SVGIG in the germline V gene (reference sequence).

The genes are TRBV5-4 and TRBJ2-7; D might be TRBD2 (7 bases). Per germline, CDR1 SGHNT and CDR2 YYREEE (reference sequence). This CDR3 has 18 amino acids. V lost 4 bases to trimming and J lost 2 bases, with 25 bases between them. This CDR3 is CASSPRGMRGLDTYEQYF. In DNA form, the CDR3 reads TGTGCCAGCAGCCCCCGCGGGATGCGGGGGCTCGATACCTACGAGCAGTACTTC.

DNA for the CDR3: TGTGCTAGTGGTTTGGTACAGGACACTGAAGCTTTCTTT. This sequence encodes CASGLVQDTEAFF. V and J are TRBV12-5 and TRBJ1-1; weak D call: TRBD1 (5 bases). Germline lookup yields CDR1 LGHNT and CDR2 FRNRAP. Trimming stripped 0 bases from V and 3 bases from J, with 5 bases between. The CDR3 covers 13 residues.

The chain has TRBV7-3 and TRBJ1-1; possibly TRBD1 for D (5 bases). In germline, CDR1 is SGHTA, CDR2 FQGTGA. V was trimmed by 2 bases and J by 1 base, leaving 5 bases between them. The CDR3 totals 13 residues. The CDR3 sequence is CASSLQGNTEAFF. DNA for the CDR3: TGTGCCAGCAGCTTACAGGGGAACACTGAAGCTTTCTTT.

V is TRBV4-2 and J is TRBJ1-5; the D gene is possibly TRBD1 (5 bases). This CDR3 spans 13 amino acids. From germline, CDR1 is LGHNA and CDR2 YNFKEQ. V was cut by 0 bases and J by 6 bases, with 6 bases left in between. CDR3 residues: CASSQDQGQPQHF. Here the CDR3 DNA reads TGTGCCAGCAGCCAAGATCAGGGTCAGCCCCAGCATTTT.

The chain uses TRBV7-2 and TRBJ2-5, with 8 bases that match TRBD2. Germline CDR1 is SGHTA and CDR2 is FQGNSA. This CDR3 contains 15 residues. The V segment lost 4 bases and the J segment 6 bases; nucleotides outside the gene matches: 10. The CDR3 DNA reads TGTGCCAGCAGCTCCGGGGGGGCGGTTCGCCAGACCCAGTACTTC. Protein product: CASSSGGAVRQTQYF.

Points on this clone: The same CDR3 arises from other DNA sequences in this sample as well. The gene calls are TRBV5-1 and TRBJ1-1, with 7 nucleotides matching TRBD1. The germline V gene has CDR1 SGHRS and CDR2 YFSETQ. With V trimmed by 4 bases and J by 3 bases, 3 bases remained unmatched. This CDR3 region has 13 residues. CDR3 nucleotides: TGCGCCAGCAGCCTCACAGGGGACACTGAAGCTTTCTTT. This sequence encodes CASSLTGDTEAFF.

The DNA for the CDR3 is TGTGCCAGCAGGGGGGGTAACTATGGCTACACCTTC. This sequence encodes CASRGGNYGYTF. J is TRBJ1-2 and V is TRBV2, with D possibly TRBD1 on 5 matching bases. Germline-derived CDR1 and CDR2 are SNHLY and FYNNEI. The CDR3 is 12 amino acids. Trimming took 6 bases from V and 1 from J, leaving 6 bases between them.

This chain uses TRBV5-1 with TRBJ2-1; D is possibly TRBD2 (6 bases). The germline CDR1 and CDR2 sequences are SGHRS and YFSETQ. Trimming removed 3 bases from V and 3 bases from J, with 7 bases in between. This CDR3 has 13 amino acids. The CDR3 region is CASSWGDYNEQFF. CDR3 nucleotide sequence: TGCGCCAGCAGCTGGGGGGACTACAATGAGCAGTTCTTC.

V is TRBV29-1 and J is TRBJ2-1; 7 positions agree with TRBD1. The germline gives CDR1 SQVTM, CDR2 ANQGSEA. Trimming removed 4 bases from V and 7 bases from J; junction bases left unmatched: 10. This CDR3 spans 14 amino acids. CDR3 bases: TGCAGCGTTGTTCGGGACAGTAGGGGTAATGAGCAGTTCTTC. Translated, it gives CSVVRDSRGNEQFF.